This T cell receptor (beta chain) was identified in a study of cytomegalovirus exposure and HLA in healthy donors. General study findings and limits: In a later analysis, TCR beta V- and J-gene trimming was associated with a missense DCLRE1C variant. Cytomegalovirus-associated status was assigned to approximately 160 TCR beta chains. Sequencing depth across donors, presence/absence analyses assumed, was roughly uniform.

This clone turned up a few times. No antigen is known for it. The primer mix had 60 Vbeta and 13 Jbeta primers. The protocol was immunoSEQ multiplex PCR, while the TCRdb copy is restricted to in-frame clones and leaves out a portion. The table includes about 170,000 clones, about 65% detected once. CDR3 length: 15 amino acids. The germline V gene has CDR1 MNHEY and CDR2 SVGAGI. The V gene lost 6 bases and the J gene lost 2 bases, with 15 bases spanning the gap. Sequencing input: PBMCs. The rearrangement links TRBV6-5 to TRBJ2-3; TRBD1 is a possible D gene (6 bases). The receptor was derived from a girl aged 5-17 years in good health and CMV-seronegative. The CDR3 bases are TGTGCCAGCAGCCCCAAACAGGGATCCACAGATACGCAGTATTTT. Amino acid sequence: CASSPKQGSTDTQYF.